In this sample, the clone carrying this T cell receptor beta chain turned up a few times. The antigen is undetermined. These data are taken from a study of response to subunit inactivated influenza vaccine. Study-wide findings and caveats: Each seasonal influenza vaccination, the authors suggested, recruits few new T cells.

Using its own MiXCR run on the RT-PCR reads, TCRdb lists one record per CDR3 protein. The sample comprises 590,000 or so distinct CDR3 sequences, about 15% of which are singletons, and 7.5% to 9% rests with the top ten. The clonotype comes from a man between 50 and 59 years old who received an inactivated influenza vaccine. The sequences come from PBMCs from blood, collected about 14 days before vaccination.

The chain's CDR3 is CATSDSIDRDRYTF. CDR3 bases: TGTGCCACCAGTGATTCCATTGACAGGGATCGGTACACCTTC. The chain recombines TRBV24-1 with TRBJ1-2, with TRBD1 matching 7 bases. Germline V gene data show CDR1 as KGHDR and CDR2 as SFDVKD. The CDR3 covers 14 residues. Trimming removed 2 bases from V and 11 bases from J; junction bases left unmatched: 10.